Listed below are T cell receptor beta chains from one sample, sequenced in a study of cytomegalovirus exposure and HLA in healthy donors. Data came from immunoSEQ multiplex PCR; TCRdb stores just in-frame clones and leaves some out. The sample includes approximately 180,000 clones, roughly 73% of them seen just once. Sequencing was done on a sample of PBMCs. The receptors here all came from a woman aged 25 to 45 in good health and CMV-seronegative. CDR3s include the opening cysteine and the closing phenylalanine or tryptophan. D genes are given only for firm matches. Rows give clone size only sometimes, using once, few, many, or a class for an expanded clone.

clone_size	j_call	v_call	d_call	cdr3_nt	cdr3_aa
once	TRBJ1-2	TRBV23-1	-	TGCGCCAGCAGTCAATGTGGCATCGGGGGCTACACCTTC	CASSQCGIGGYTF
-	TRBJ1-3	TRBV12-5	-	TGTGCTAGTGGTTTGGGCAGGAACTCTGGAAACACCATATATTTT	CASGLGRNSGNTIYF
-	TRBJ2-1	TRBV14	TRBD2	TGTGCCAGCAGCCAATCCCGGGAGGGCCGGTCCAATGAGCAGTTCTTC	CASSQSREGRSNEQFF
-	TRBJ1-5	TRBV5-1	TRBD1	TGCGCCAGCAGATCGGGACAGGGGCCCTATCAGCCCCAGCATTTT	CASRSGQGPYQPQHF
-	TRBJ1-2	TRBV11-2	-	TGTGCCAGCAGGGGTGTGGGCAGCCAGTACACCTTC	CASRGVGSQYTF
-	TRBJ2-7	TRBV6-6	-	TGTGCCAGTAGACAGAGATACGAGCAGTACTTC	CASRQRYEQYF
-	TRBJ1-1	TRBV5-4	-	TGTGCCAGCAGCAGGGGACTGGCTGAAGCTTTCTTT	CASSRGLAEAFF
-	TRBJ2-1	TRBV25-1	-	TGTGCCAGCAGTGAAAGGTATCAGCGGGCTGGATACAATGAGCAGTTCTTC	CASSERYQRAGYNEQFF
-	TRBJ2-5	TRBV30	TRBD2	TGTGCCTGGAGTGTAAGCGGGGTCCAAGAGACCCAGTACTTC	CAWSVSGVQETQYF
-	TRBJ1-4	TRBV19	-	TGTGCCAGTAGATCGACCTCACAGGGCCGAAATGAAAAACTGTTTTTT	CASRSTSQGRNEKLFF
few	TRBJ1-2	TRBV7-2	TRBD1	TGTGCCAGCAGCTTCCGACAGGGATCTAACTATGGCTACACCTTC	CASSFRQGSNYGYTF
-	TRBJ1-6	TRBV11-2	-	TGTGCCAGCAGCCAAAATTCACCCCTCCACTTT	CASSQNSPLHF
-	TRBJ1-6	TRBV5-1	-	TGCGCCAGCAGCTTGGTACAGTCCTATAATTCACCCCTCCACTTT	CASSLVQSYNSPLHF
-	TRBJ1-4	TRBV7-9	-	TGTGCCAGCAGTGTTACAGGGAGTCGAGTTGAAAAACTGTTTTTT	CASSVTGSRVEKLFF
-	TRBJ1-1	TRBV6-4	-	TGTGCCAGCAGCCGTACAGGGCTCCCTGAAGCTTTCTTT	CASSRTGLPEAFF
-	TRBJ1-1	TRBV2	TRBD1	TGTGCCAGCTCAGACAGGGGTGACACTGAAGCTTTCTTT	CASSDRGDTEAFF
-	TRBJ1-6	TRBV7-2	TRBD1	TGTGCCAGCAGCTTATACACAGGGGGCAGGTCACCCCTCCACTTT	CASSLYTGGRSPLHF
-	TRBJ2-5	TRBV11-2	-	TGTGCCAGCAGCTTAGTTTCGGGAGTGGGGGAGACCCAGTACTTC	CASSLVSGVGETQYF
-	TRBJ2-7	TRBV7-9	-	TGTGCCAGCAGCTTCAGCGGAGCGTACTACGAGCAGTACTTC	CASSFSGAYYEQYF
-	TRBJ1-1	TRBV11-2	TRBD1	TGTGCCAGCAGCTCGACAGGGACGGGTGAAGCTTTCTTT	CASSSTGTGEAFF
-	TRBJ1-2	TRBV30	-	TGTGCCTGGAGTGCGCAGGGTGCTCAACGTGGCTACACCTTC	CAWSAQGAQRGYTF
-	TRBJ1-2	TRBV6-1	-	TGTGCCAGCAGTGCCGGTAACAGCGGGTATGGCTACACCTTC	CASSAGNSGYGYTF
few	TRBJ1-2	TRBV18	TRBD1	TGTGCCAGCTCACCAGGGACAGGTCGAGCTAACTATGGCTACACCTTC	CASSPGTGRANYGYTF
once	TRBJ1-1	TRBV6-5	TRBD1	TGTGCCAGCGGCAGGGGGACGAACACTGAAGCTTTCTTT	CASGRGTNTEAFF
-	TRBJ1-2	TRBV9	-	TGTGCCAGCAGCGTAGGGATAGGAGGCTATGGCTACACCTTC	CASSVGIGGYGYTF
-	TRBJ2-1	TRBV6-1	-	TGTGCCAGCAGTTGGAGGGATATGGATGAGCAGTTCTTC	CASSWRDMDEQFF
-	TRBJ2-1	TRBV10-3	TRBD2	TGTGCCATCAGCGGGACTAGCGGGAGGTTCTTC	CAISGTSGRFF
-	TRBJ2-7	TRBV4-2	TRBD1	TGTGCCAGCAGCCCTCGGGACAGGGCCGGCGAGCAGTACTTC	CASSPRDRAGEQYF
-	TRBJ1-1	TRBV7-8	TRBD1	TGTGCCAGCAGCTCGGACCCGACAGGGAGCATGAACACTGAAGCTTTCTTT	CASSSDPTGSMNTEAFF
-	TRBJ2-1	TRBV6-4	TRBD2	TGTGCCAGCAGCCGTGGACTAGCGGGATCCACCTACAATGAGCAGTTCTTC	CASSRGLAGSTYNEQFF
-	TRBJ2-3	TRBV7-9	-	TGTGCCAGCAGACCCGGATTAGCGGAGGACACAGATACGCAGTATTTT	CASRPGLAEDTDTQYF
-	TRBJ1-5	TRBV6-5	TRBD1	TGTGCCAGCGGTAGGGGGCAGGGGCCCCAGCATTTT	CASGRGQGPQHF
-	TRBJ2-7	TRBV29-1	TRBD1	TGCAGCGTCGAAGGGGGCAACTCCTACGAGCAGTACTTC	CSVEGGNSYEQYF
-	TRBJ1-1	TRBV12-5	TRBD1	TGTGCTAGTGGTTATGGACAGGGAGGCACTGAAGCTTTCTTT	CASGYGQGGTEAFF
-	TRBJ2-7	TRBV5-1	-	TGCGCCAGCACCCAACAGGGACCCCTCTACGAGCAGTACTTC	CASTQQGPLYEQYF
once	TRBJ1-5	TRBV10-1	TRBD1	TGCGCCAGCAGTGCCGGGACAGGTGGGGGAGGCAATCAGCCCCAGCATTTT	CASSAGTGGGGNQPQHF
once	TRBJ2-1	TRBV29-1	-	TGCAGCGTTGATCGACTAGGGGTTGACGGTGAGCAGTTCTTC	CSVDRLGVDGEQFF
-	TRBJ2-7	TRBV11-2	TRBD2	TGTGCCAGCAGCTCCACAGCGGGGGTGCGCTACGAGCAGTACTTC	CASSSTAGVRYEQYF
-	TRBJ1-5	TRBV7-8	-	TGTGCCAGCAGCTTAGCGCGGGAGGTTGGGCAGCCCCAGCATTTT	CASSLAREVGQPQHF
-	TRBJ2-7	TRBV2	-	TGTGCCAGCCGTAGTTCAGGGGAAACCTTCTACGAGCAGTACTTC	CASRSSGETFYEQYF
-	TRBJ2-7	TRBV5-1	-	TGCGCCAGCAGAGGGTCATATGGGGGGGCCGGCGAGCAGTACTTC	CASRGSYGGAGEQYF
few	TRBJ2-3	TRBV5-6	-	TGTGCCAGCAGCAGCCTTTCAAGCGCAGATACGCAGTATTTT	CASSSLSSADTQYF
-	TRBJ2-7	TRBV18	TRBD1	TGTGCCAGCTCACCACGAGGACAGGCGTCCGAGCAGTACTTC	CASSPRGQASEQYF
-	TRBJ1-2	TRBV4-1	-	TGCGCCAGCAGCCAAGGTCAACAGCTCCGTAACTATGGCTACACCTTC	CASSQGQQLRNYGYTF
-	TRBJ2-2	TRBV4-1	-	TGCGCCAGCAGCCACCGACATGGTGGGGAGCTGTTTTTT	CASSHRHGGELFF
-	TRBJ1-6	TRBV6-1	-	TGTGCCAGCAGGAACCGGGAAGGAAATTCACCCCTCCACTTT	CASRNREGNSPLHF
few	TRBJ2-7	TRBV2	-	TGTGCCAGCAGTGGAGGAACCTTGATGCAGTACTTC	CASSGGTLMQYF
-	TRBJ2-6	TRBV27	TRBD1	TGTGCCAGCAGTCAACACCGGCCATCACAGGGGGCAGGGGCCAACGTCCTGACTTTC	CASSQHRPSQGAGANVLTF
-	TRBJ2-5	TRBV5-4	-	TGTGCCAGCAGTTCGGGGGGGACAGGGTGGGAGACCCAGTACTTC	CASSSGGTGWETQYF
-	TRBJ2-3	TRBV29-1	-	TGCAGCGTTCTTTTGACTAGATCTCGCTCAGATACGCAGTATTTT	CSVLLTRSRSDTQYF
-	TRBJ2-7	TRBV7-2	TRBD2	TGTGCCAGCAGCTTATCACTAGCGGGGGACTACGAGCAGTACTTC	CASSLSLAGDYEQYF
few	TRBJ1-2	TRBV2	-	TGTGCCAGCAACGTCGGCACTAACCTCTATGGCTACACCTTC	CASNVGTNLYGYTF
once	TRBJ1-6	TRBV10-2	TRBD1	TGCGCCAGCAGTGACTCCTGGACAGGGGGTGTTAGTTCGTATAATTCACCCCCCCACTTT	CASSDSWTGGVSSYNSPPHF
-	TRBJ2-7	TRBV19	TRBD2	TGTGCCAGTAGTATGCGGGGGGCGAGCTCCTACGAGCAGTACTTC	CASSMRGASSYEQYF
-	TRBJ2-3	TRBV30	TRBD1	TGTGCCTGGAACGGACAGGGAGGATACGCGGATACGCAGTATTTT	CAWNGQGGYADTQYF
few	TRBJ2-7	TRBV11-2	TRBD2	TGTGCCAGCAGCCCCACGGGACTAGCGGGAGGGTACGAGCAGTACTTC	CASSPTGLAGGYEQYF
-	TRBJ2-2	TRBV19	TRBD2	TGTGCCAGTAGCCTGGGGGGGGCGAACACCGGGGAGCTGTTTTTT	CASSLGGANTGELFF
-	TRBJ2-3	TRBV5-1	TRBD2	TGCGCCAGCAGCTCCCGGACTAGCGGGGGTACAGATACGCAGTATTTT	CASSSRTSGGTDTQYF
few	TRBJ1-6	TRBV10-1	TRBD1	TGCGCCAGCAGTCCAGGGGGCAGATTGGATTCACCCCTCCACTTT	CASSPGGRLDSPLHF